This entry features one T cell receptor beta chain sequence. Its target is not known. The junction does not match germline at one end; this may be a read error. CDR1 and CDR2 from the germline V gene are SGHRS and YFSETQ. The CDR3 runs 14 residues. The data belong to a study of blood T cells in healthy people across ages. Study as a whole: In model experiments, template switching was able to capture about one barcoded beta molecule for every two T cells that were present.

Primed by a sample-barcoded 5' primer and a J-beta primer mix, a second PCR proceeded for 7 to 11 cycles. Every cDNA was tagged by a template-switch adaptor with 12 random nucleotides. Using its own MiXCR run on the 5' RACE reads, TCRdb lists one record per CDR3 protein. The sample carries 500,000 to 650,000 distinct CDR3 sequences, approximately 26% recorded once. Donors were systemically healthy Caucasian individuals from Russia aged 6 to 90 years. General study findings and limits: Long-lived donors exceeded aged donors in naive CD4+ cells and diversity.

These same records also appear under a second study, on T cells of mothers and their children.

The TCR comes from a boy under 10 years old in good health. The chain carries TRBV5-1 and TRBJ2-5; TRBD2 matches at 7 bases. Specimen: blood. This chain's CDR3 is CVSSSNSGGQTQYF. The CDR3 coding sequence is TGCGTCAGCAGCTCAAACTCGGGGGGACAGACCCAGTACTTC. Drawing the rest from reference TRBV5-1 and TRBJ2-5, the complete variable domain is KAGVTQTPRYLIKTRGQQVTLSCSPISGHRSVSWYQQTPGQGLQFLFEYFSETQRNKGNFPGRFSGRQFSNSRSEMNVSTLELGDSALYLCVSSSNSGGQTQYFGPGTRLLVL.